This is a list of T cell receptor beta chains from one sample in a study of blood T cell repertoires in COVID-19. This table comes from immunoSEQ multiplex PCR, and its TCRdb copy is limited to in-frame clones, with some not included. The table lists under 130,000 clones, around 79% of them singletons. The specimen was peripheral blood. The receptors originated from a man between 65 and 85 years old with active or convalescent COVID-19. The CDR3 runs from the conserved cysteine through the conserved F or W. The order of the fields is D gene, V gene, CDR3 length, clone size, J gene, CDR3 protein, CDR3 DNA. A D gene is named only where the DNA matches it firmly. Clone size is given for some rows only: seen once, a few or many times, or a class if the clone is expanded.

D gene: -
V gene: TRBV28
CDR3 length: 16
clone size: -
J gene: TRBJ2-7
CDR3 protein: CASSPTYGDRVYEQYF
CDR3 DNA: TGTGCCAGCAGTCCCACTTACGGCGACAGAGTTTACGAGCAGTACTTC

D gene: TRBD2
V gene: TRBV28
CDR3 length: 16
clone size: -
J gene: TRBJ2-1
CDR3 protein: CASSPSGGSSYNEQFF
CDR3 DNA: TGTGCCAGCAGTCCCAGCGGGGGGAGCTCCTACAATGAGCAGTTCTTC

D gene: TRBD1
V gene: TRBV7-8
CDR3 length: 14
clone size: -
J gene: TRBJ1-2
CDR3 protein: CASSLLQGDYGYTF
CDR3 DNA: TGTGCCAGCAGCTTACTACAGGGGGACTATGGCTACACCTTC

D gene: TRBD1
V gene: TRBV6-5
CDR3 length: 13
clone size: -
J gene: TRBJ1-1
CDR3 protein: CASGDRGMTEAFF
CDR3 DNA: TGTGCCAGCGGCGACAGGGGGATGACTGAAGCTTTCTTT

D gene: TRBD1
V gene: TRBV5-1
CDR3 length: 14
clone size: -
J gene: TRBJ1-4
CDR3 protein: CASSSPDRGEKLFF
CDR3 DNA: TGCGCCAGCAGCTCCCCCGACAGGGGGGAGAAACTGTTTTTT

D gene: -
V gene: TRBV18
CDR3 length: 15
clone size: few
J gene: TRBJ2-3
CDR3 protein: CASSQGLSSTDTQYF
CDR3 DNA: TGTGCCAGCTCCCAAGGACTCAGTAGCACAGATACGCAGTATTTT

D gene: TRBD1
V gene: TRBV3-1/TRBV3-2
CDR3 length: 16
clone size: -
J gene: TRBJ1-2
CDR3 protein: CASSFTGTGDNYGYTF
CDR3 DNA: TGTGCCAGCAGCTTCACCGGGACAGGGGATAACTATGGCTACACCTTC

D gene: -
V gene: TRBV5-6
CDR3 length: 14
clone size: -
J gene: TRBJ2-2
CDR3 protein: CASSGGQKGGELFF
CDR3 DNA: TGTGCCAGCAGCGGGGGACAAAAGGGCGGGGAGCTGTTTTTT

D gene: -
V gene: TRBV5-1
CDR3 length: 15
clone size: few
J gene: TRBJ2-1
CDR3 protein: CASSLDVGRRNEQFF
CDR3 DNA: TGCGCCAGCAGCTTGGACGTTGGGAGGCGTAATGAGCAGTTCTTC

D gene: TRBD1
V gene: TRBV9
CDR3 length: 14
clone size: once
J gene: TRBJ2-1
CDR3 protein: CASSGRQGPNEQFF
CDR3 DNA: TGTGCCAGCAGCGGGAGACAGGGGCCCAATGAGCAGTTCTTC

D gene: -
V gene: TRBV11-2
CDR3 length: 14
clone size: -
J gene: TRBJ1-1
CDR3 protein: CASSLEGGNTEAFF
CDR3 DNA: TGTGCCAGCAGCTTAGAAGGGGGGAACACTGAAGCTTTCTTT

D gene: TRBD1
V gene: TRBV6-2/TRBV6-3
CDR3 length: 17
clone size: few
J gene: TRBJ2-7
CDR3 protein: CASSYQGQGVWLYEQYF
CDR3 DNA: TGTGCCAGCAGTTACCAGGGACAGGGTGTGTGGCTCTACGAGCAGTACTTC

D gene: -
V gene: TRBV18
CDR3 length: 14
clone size: -
J gene: TRBJ2-5
CDR3 protein: CASSPGQNEETQYF
CDR3 DNA: TGTGCCAGCTCGCCCGGACAGAACGAAGAGACCCAGTACTTC

D gene: TRBD1
V gene: TRBV5-4
CDR3 length: 17
clone size: -
J gene: TRBJ2-1
CDR3 protein: CASSPTWVGQGGNEQFF
CDR3 DNA: TGTGCCAGCAGCCCGACTTGGGTGGGACAGGGCGGCAATGAGCAGTTCTTC

D gene: TRBD1
V gene: TRBV6-5
CDR3 length: 14
clone size: -
J gene: TRBJ1-1
CDR3 protein: CASRNTGENTEAFF
CDR3 DNA: TGTGCCAGCAGAAATACAGGGGAAAACACTGAAGCTTTCTTT

D gene: TRBD2
V gene: TRBV2
CDR3 length: 15
clone size: -
J gene: TRBJ2-3
CDR3 protein: CASSEGGGGTDTQYF
CDR3 DNA: TGTGCCAGCAGTGAAGGCGGGGGGGGCACAGATACGCAGTATTTT

D gene: -
V gene: TRBV5-1
CDR3 length: 16
clone size: -
J gene: TRBJ2-3
CDR3 protein: CASSLAVTGGTDTQYF
CDR3 DNA: TGCGCCAGCAGCTTGGCCGTAACGGGGGGCACAGATACGCAGTATTTT

D gene: -
V gene: TRBV6-5
CDR3 length: 15
clone size: -
J gene: TRBJ2-7
CDR3 protein: CASSTWTEGAYEQYF
CDR3 DNA: TGTGCCAGCAGTACATGGACAGAAGGGGCCTACGAGCAGTACTTC

D gene: TRBD1
V gene: TRBV5-1
CDR3 length: 15
clone size: -
J gene: TRBJ1-4
CDR3 protein: CASSPDRAFNEKLFF
CDR3 DNA: TGCGCCAGCAGCCCGGACAGGGCATTCAATGAAAAACTGTTTTTT

D gene: TRBD1
V gene: TRBV2
CDR3 length: 16
clone size: -
J gene: TRBJ2-6
CDR3 protein: CASSRQGAAGANVLTF
CDR3 DNA: TGTGCCAGCAGCAGACAGGGGGCAGCTGGGGCCAACGTCCTGACTTTC

D gene: TRBD1
V gene: TRBV6-5
CDR3 length: 14
clone size: once
J gene: TRBJ2-5
CDR3 protein: CASSSRDSQETQYF
CDR3 DNA: TGTGCCAGCAGTTCCCGGGACAGCCAAGAGACCCAGTACTTC

D gene: TRBD2
V gene: TRBV12-3/TRBV12-4
CDR3 length: 12
clone size: -
J gene: TRBJ2-1
CDR3 protein: CASTLSGGAFFF
CDR3 DNA: TGTGCCAGCACCTTGAGCGGGGGGGCTTTTTTCTTC

D gene: -
V gene: TRBV3-1/TRBV3-2
CDR3 length: 15
clone size: -
J gene: TRBJ1-4
CDR3 protein: CASSRLDSRGEKLFF
CDR3 DNA: TGTGCCAGCAGTCGATTGGACAGTAGGGGTGAAAAACTGTTTTTT

D gene: TRBD1
V gene: TRBV4-1
CDR3 length: 17
clone size: -
J gene: TRBJ1-2
CDR3 protein: CASSQGTTGGWFYGYTF
CDR3 DNA: TGCGCCAGCAGCCAAGGCACGACAGGGGGCTGGTTTTATGGCTACACCTTC

D gene: -
V gene: TRBV28
CDR3 length: 14
clone size: -
J gene: TRBJ2-7
CDR3 protein: CASSLQGTKYEQYF
CDR3 DNA: TGTGCCAGCAGCCTACAGGGAACAAAGTACGAGCAGTACTTC